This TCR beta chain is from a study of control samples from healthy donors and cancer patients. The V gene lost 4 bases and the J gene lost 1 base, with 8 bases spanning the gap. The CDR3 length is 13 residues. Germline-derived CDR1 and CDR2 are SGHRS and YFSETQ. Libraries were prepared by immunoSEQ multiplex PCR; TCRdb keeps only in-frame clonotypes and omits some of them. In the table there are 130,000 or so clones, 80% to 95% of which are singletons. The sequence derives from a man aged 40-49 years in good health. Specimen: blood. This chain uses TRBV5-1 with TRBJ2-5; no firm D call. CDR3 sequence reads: CASSPVVQETQYF. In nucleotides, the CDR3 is TGCGCCAGCAGCCCTGTGGTCCAAGAGACCCAGTACTTC.